This is a list of T cell receptor beta chains from one sample in a study of cytomegalovirus exposure and HLA in healthy donors. The repertoire was sequenced with immunoSEQ multiplex PCR; TCRdb's copy has only in-frame clones and lacks some. The sample carries fewer than 120,000 clones, 78% recorded once. Specimen: PBMCs. Receptors were obtained from a woman aged 25 to 39 in good health and CMV-seronegative. Each CDR3 is given with its conserved first and last residue. The D gene is left open where the match is weak. Not all rows give a size; the values are once, few, many and, for expanded clones, a class.

J: TRBJ1-4; size: few; V: TRBV5-6; D: NA; DNA: TGTGCCAGCAGCCAGACGGGGGATGAAAAACTGTTTTTT; CDR3: CASSQTGDEKLFF
J: TRBJ1-5; size: NA; V: TRBV10-3; D: TRBD1; DNA: TGTGCCATCAGCACAGACAGGGCTGATCAGCCCCAGCATTTT; CDR3: CAISTDRADQPQHF
J: TRBJ2-6; size: NA; V: TRBV2; D: NA; DNA: TGTGCCAGCAGGGAGACCGGGGCTGGGGCCAACGTCCTGACTTTC; CDR3: CASRETGAGANVLTF
J: TRBJ1-1; size: NA; V: TRBV28; D: TRBD1; DNA: TGTGCCAGCAGTCCCTCGGACAGGGGGCCCACTGAAGCTTTCTTT; CDR3: CASSPSDRGPTEAFF
J: TRBJ1-1; size: NA; V: TRBV7-9; D: NA; DNA: TGTGCCAGCAGCTTAGCAGGGGTCACTGAAGCTTTCTTT; CDR3: CASSLAGVTEAFF
J: TRBJ1-1; size: NA; V: TRBV10-3; D: NA; DNA: TGTGCCATCAGTGGGAACCACGTTGACAGCAGAGCTGAAGCTTTCTTT; CDR3: CAISGNHVDSRAEAFF
J: TRBJ1-6; size: few; V: TRBV18; D: NA; DNA: TGTGCCAGCTCACCGCAAGACAACCTCTATAATTCACCCCTCCACTTT; CDR3: CASSPQDNLYNSPLHF
J: TRBJ2-7; size: NA; V: TRBV27; D: TRBD1; DNA: TGTGCCAGCAGTGCAGGGACAGGGAGCTCCTACGAGCAGTACTTC; CDR3: CASSAGTGSSYEQYF
J: TRBJ2-7; size: few; V: TRBV6-1; D: TRBD1; DNA: TGTGCCAGCCCTGCCCGGGACAGGGGGATAAACGAGCAGTACTTC; CDR3: CASPARDRGINEQYF
J: TRBJ2-2; size: NA; V: TRBV19; D: NA; DNA: TGTGCCAGTAGTTCGCTACTATTCGGGGAGCTGTTTTTT; CDR3: CASSSLLFGELFF
J: TRBJ2-1; size: NA; V: TRBV12-5; D: TRBD2; DNA: TGTGCTAGTGGTTTGGTATTACGGGGACTAGCGGGAGGGCCCTTCTCCTACAATGAGCAGTTCTTC; CDR3: CASGLVLRGLAGGPFSYNEQFF
J: TRBJ1-2; size: few; V: TRBV5-1; D: NA; DNA: TGCGCCAGCAGCTCCACAGACCGATCTAACTATGGCTACACCTTC; CDR3: CASSSTDRSNYGYTF
J: TRBJ1-6; size: NA; V: TRBV28; D: NA; DNA: TGTGCCAGCAGTGCCTGGGGGGTAGATTCACCCCTCCACTTT; CDR3: CASSAWGVDSPLHF
J: TRBJ2-5; size: NA; V: TRBV7-2; D: NA; DNA: TGTGCCAGCAGGGCCCAGGAGACCCAGTACTTC; CDR3: CASRAQETQYF
J: TRBJ2-1; size: NA; V: TRBV29-1; D: TRBD2; DNA: TGCAGCGTTGATGGACTAGCGGGAGAATCCTACAATGAGCAGTTCTTC; CDR3: CSVDGLAGESYNEQFF
J: TRBJ2-5; size: NA; V: TRBV5-1; D: TRBD2; DNA: TGCGCCAGCAGCTTGTCCGGACTAGCGGGGGGGGCCCGATGGGAGACCCAGTACTTC; CDR3: CASSLSGLAGGARWETQYF
J: TRBJ2-2; size: NA; V: TRBV29-1; D: NA; DNA: TGCAGCGTCGGATCGACAGGATACACCGGGGAGCTGTTTTTT; CDR3: CSVGSTGYTGELFF
J: TRBJ2-6; size: NA; V: TRBV29-1; D: NA; DNA: TGCAGCGTTGAAGATCTGGGTACTAGCTCAAACCCAGGCTCTGGGGCCAACGTCCTGACTTTC; CDR3: CSVEDLGTSSNPGSGANVLTF
J: TRBJ1-5; size: NA; V: TRBV5-1; D: TRBD1; DNA: TGCGCCAGCAGCCTGGGGACAGGGGCTCGCAATCAGCCCCAGCATTTT; CDR3: CASSLGTGARNQPQHF
J: TRBJ1-1; size: NA; V: TRBV28; D: NA; DNA: TGTGCCAGCAGTTTTTTAGTGAACACTGAAGCTTTCTTT; CDR3: CASSFLVNTEAFF
J: TRBJ2-7; size: NA; V: TRBV19; D: NA; DNA: TGTGCCAGTAGTATTCACTTCTCCTACGAGCAGTACTTC; CDR3: CASSIHFSYEQYF
J: TRBJ1-2; size: NA; V: TRBV28; D: NA; DNA: TGTGCCAGCAGAGGGGGACGGAATAACTATGGCTACACCTTC; CDR3: CASRGGRNNYGYTF
J: TRBJ1-1; size: NA; V: TRBV27; D: TRBD1; DNA: TGTGCCAGCAGTTTATCGGGAAGACAGGGCTCGGGGGCTTTCTTT; CDR3: CASSLSGRQGSGAFF
J: TRBJ2-5; size: NA; V: TRBV11-2; D: NA; DNA: TGTGCCAGCAGCTTAGTGACTTTCGACCAGTACTTC; CDR3: CASSLVTFDQYF
J: TRBJ1-1; size: NA; V: TRBV9; D: NA; DNA: TGTGCCAGCAGCACCACAGGGTCTGAAGCTTTCTTT; CDR3: CASSTTGSEAFF
J: TRBJ1-2; size: NA; V: TRBV11-2; D: NA; DNA: TGTGCCAGCAGCTTAGAGGCAGGGGCCTATGGCTACACCTTC; CDR3: CASSLEAGAYGYTF
J: TRBJ2-7; size: NA; V: TRBV19; D: TRBD2; DNA: TGTGCCAGTAAAGTACGGGGGGGCTCCTACGAGCAGTACTTC; CDR3: CASKVRGGSYEQYF
J: TRBJ2-2; size: NA; V: TRBV7-9; D: NA; DNA: TGTGCCAGCAGCGCGCCGAGACTTCTCCGGGAGCTGTTTTTT; CDR3: CASSAPRLLRELFF
J: TRBJ2-1; size: NA; V: TRBV11-2; D: NA; DNA: TGTGCCAGCAACTTGGTGGGGAGATTGGCGGATGAGCAGTTCTTC; CDR3: CASNLVGRLADEQFF
J: TRBJ2-7; size: few; V: TRBV6-5; D: TRBD1; DNA: TGTGCCAGCAGAGCACGGGACAGACCCTACGAGCAGTACTTC; CDR3: CASRARDRPYEQYF
J: TRBJ2-1; size: NA; V: TRBV7-8; D: NA; DNA: TGTGCCAGCAGCTTAGCGCTTTACGGCAATGAGCAGTTCTTC; CDR3: CASSLALYGNEQFF
J: TRBJ2-7; size: NA; V: TRBV28; D: NA; DNA: TGTGCCAGCAGGCCCCCGGGACAAATTACAGAGGAGTACTTC; CDR3: CASRPPGQITEEYF
J: TRBJ2-1; size: NA; V: TRBV7-6; D: NA; DNA: TGTGCCAGCAGTTTCGGTGGTGACAATGAGCAGTTCTTC; CDR3: CASSFGGDNEQFF
J: TRBJ1-2; size: NA; V: TRBV6-1; D: TRBD1; DNA: TGTGCCAGCAGGGGACAGATGAACTATGGCTACACCTTC; CDR3: CASRGQMNYGYTF
J: TRBJ2-7; size: NA; V: TRBV7-2; D: TRBD1; DNA: TGTGCCAGCAGCTATCTGGACAGGGCGGGCGAGCAGTACTTC; CDR3: CASSYLDRAGEQYF
J: TRBJ2-1; size: few; V: TRBV2; D: TRBD1; DNA: TGTGCCACCACTGACAGGGCGAATGAGCAGTTCTTC; CDR3: CATTDRANEQFF
J: TRBJ1-1; size: NA; V: TRBV4-2; D: NA; DNA: TGTGCCAGCAGCCAAGTTACGGGGAGGGGTGGCACTGAAGCTTTCTTT; CDR3: CASSQVTGRGGTEAFF
J: TRBJ2-7; size: NA; V: TRBV4-1; D: NA; DNA: TGCGCCAGCAGCCAAGGTCGGGGGGCCGACGAGCAGTACTTC; CDR3: CASSQGRGADEQYF
J: TRBJ1-1; size: few; V: TRBV11-3; D: NA; DNA: TGTGCCAGCAGCTTCAAGGGAGGCTCCACTGAAGCTTTCTTT; CDR3: CASSFKGGSTEAFF
J: TRBJ2-1; size: NA; V: TRBV7-7; D: TRBD2; DNA: TGTGCTAGCAGCTTAGGCCCGGGGCTAGCGGACTCCTACAATGAGCAGTTCTTC; CDR3: CASSLGPGLADSYNEQFF
J: TRBJ2-7; size: NA; V: TRBV25-1; D: TRBD1; DNA: TGTGCCAGCAGGGGACAGGGCTACGAGCAGTACTTC; CDR3: CASRGQGYEQYF
J: TRBJ1-2; size: NA; V: TRBV19; D: NA; DNA: TGTGCCAGTAGGGAACAGGGATCGAGCTATGGCTACACCTTC; CDR3: CASREQGSSYGYTF
J: TRBJ1-3; size: NA; V: TRBV4-3; D: NA; DNA: TGCGCCAGCAGCCAAGATGGAGGGTCTGGAAACACCATATATTTT; CDR3: CASSQDGGSGNTIYF
J: TRBJ1-1; size: NA; V: TRBV7-9; D: TRBD1; DNA: TGTGCCAGCAGCCCCTATATGGGACAGGGAGTTACTGAAGCTTTCTTT; CDR3: CASSPYMGQGVTEAFF
J: TRBJ2-2; size: NA; V: TRBV29-1; D: NA; DNA: TGCAGCGTTGAAGCGGCGAGGACCGGGGAGCTGTTTTTT; CDR3: CSVEAARTGELFF
J: TRBJ1-2; size: NA; V: TRBV5-6; D: TRBD1; DNA: TGTGCCAGCAGCATAGGACAGGGGTGGTCTGGCTACACCTTC; CDR3: CASSIGQGWSGYTF